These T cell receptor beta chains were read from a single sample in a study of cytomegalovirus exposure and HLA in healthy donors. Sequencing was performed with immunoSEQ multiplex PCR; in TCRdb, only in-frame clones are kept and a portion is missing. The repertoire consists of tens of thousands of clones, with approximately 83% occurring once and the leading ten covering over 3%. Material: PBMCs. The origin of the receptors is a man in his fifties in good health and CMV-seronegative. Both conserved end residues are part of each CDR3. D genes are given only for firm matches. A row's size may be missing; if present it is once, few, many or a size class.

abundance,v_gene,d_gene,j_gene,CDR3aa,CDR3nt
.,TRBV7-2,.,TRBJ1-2,CASSAHDPGLGGYTF,TGTGCCAGCAGCGCTCACGACCCAGGGTTGGGTGGCTACACCTTC
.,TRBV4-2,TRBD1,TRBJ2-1,CASSQPGQLYNEQFF,TGTGCCAGCAGCCAGCCGGGACAGCTCTACAATGAGCAGTTCTTC
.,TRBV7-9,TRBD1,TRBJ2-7,CSSSSTDRGLLATYEQYF,TGTTCCAGCAGCTCCACGGACAGGGGGCTGCTAGCGACCTACGAGCAGTACTTC
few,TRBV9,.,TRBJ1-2,CASSARAAGSEVYGYTF,TGTGCCAGCAGCGCCCGGGCCGCAGGGTCAGAAGTCTATGGCTACACCTTC
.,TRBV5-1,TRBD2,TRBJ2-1,CASSLGLAGLYNEQFF,TGCGCCAGCAGCTTGGGACTAGCGGGACTCTACAATGAGCAGTTCTTC
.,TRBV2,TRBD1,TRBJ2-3,CASSGQGATDTQYF,TGTGCCAGCAGTGGACAGGGGGCAACAGATACGCAGTATTTT
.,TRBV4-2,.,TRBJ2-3,CASSQAGTLRTDTQYF,TGTGCCAGCAGCCAAGCCGGGACACTACGGACAGATACGCAGTATTTT
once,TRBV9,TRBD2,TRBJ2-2,CASSASGPNTGELFF,TGTGCCAGCAGCGCTAGCGGACCGAACACCGGGGAGCTGTTTTTT
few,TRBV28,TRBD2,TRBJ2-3,CASSSGGSRTDTQYF,TGTGCCAGCAGTTCAGGCGGGAGTAGAACAGATACGCAGTATTTT
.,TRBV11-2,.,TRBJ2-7,CASSPGVAYEQYF,TGTGCCAGCAGTCCGGGAGTAGCCTACGAGCAGTACTTC